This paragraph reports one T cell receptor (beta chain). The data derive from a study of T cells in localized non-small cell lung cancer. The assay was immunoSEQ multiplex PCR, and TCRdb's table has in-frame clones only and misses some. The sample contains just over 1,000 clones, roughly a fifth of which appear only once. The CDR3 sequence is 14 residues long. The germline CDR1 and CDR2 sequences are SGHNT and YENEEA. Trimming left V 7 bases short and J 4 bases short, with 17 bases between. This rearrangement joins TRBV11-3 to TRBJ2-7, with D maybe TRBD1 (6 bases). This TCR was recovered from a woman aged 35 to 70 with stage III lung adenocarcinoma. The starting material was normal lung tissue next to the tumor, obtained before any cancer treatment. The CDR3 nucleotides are TGTGCCAGCACCCCGAAAGGGGGTCAATACGAGCAGTACTTC. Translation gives CASTPKGGQYEQYF.